This T cell receptor beta chain was sequenced during a study of blood T cell repertoires in COVID-19 (TCRdb year 2020). With respect to the entire study: The collaborator samples originated in the United States, Italy and Spain and spanned the acute and convalescent phases of COVID-19. The material from the prospective study consisted of cDNA or gDNA derived from T cells, B-cell-depleted T cells, or PBMCs. Deeply sampled blood TCRbeta repertoires from subjects exposed to, actively infected with, or recovered from COVID-19 were included in the dataset. The repertoires were released in a freely available public database meant as a resource for research on the immune response to SARS-CoV-2. Samples were obtained from the ongoing ImmuneRACE study (first 160 participants) and from 1,254 subjects provided by 6 global collaborators. Sample metadata almost always included a de-identified subject ID, COVID-19 status, age in years and sex. Where HLA class I and class II types were available, the types were taken from metadata supplied by the sample provider, not from assay-based typing. Summary of the overall study and its limitations: The quantity of clinical and demographic metadata differed by source and by participant and was supplied without curation.

In the case of this clone: Its recognized antigen is unknown. Base qualities are not recorded, but no much larger clone differs from it by a single base.

Whole blood was collected in K2EDTA tubes by collaborating institutions according to the institutions' own protocols. For TCRbeta analysis, collaborator samples were shipped as frozen whole blood, as isolated PBMCs, or as DNA extracted from either sample type. The immunoSEQ Assay, a bias-controlled multiplex PCR, was used to amplify TCRbeta CDR3 regions from genomic DNA. In the authors' own workflow: The number of nucleated cells in each sample was estimated by amplification of reference gene primers within the assay. To quantify the absolute abundance of each unique TCRbeta CDR3 rearrangement, sequence reads were collapsed and filtered. For each sample, productive Simpson clonality was calculated as the square root of Simpson's diversity index across productive rearrangements. TCRdb took over this immuneACCESS table, retaining in-frame rearrangements with V and J assigned. Such tables are incomplete; in checked studies, under half of the missing clones stem from an unresolved V gene, and the remainder is unexplained. The V and J calls and clone size come from that table; D and trimming were worked out from the DNA. In this sample the table shows under 25,000 clones, about 90% of which occur a single time. About 20% of the sample is taken by the ten largest.

The CDR3 goes from the cysteine to the phenylalanine over 14 residues. Left in the record is the CDR3 DNA by itself, 42 bases read in frame from the first base. From the germline V gene, CDR1 is MNHNS and CDR2 is SASEGT. V is cut by 0 bases and J by 5 bases, and the space between the germline ends is 8 bases. The sequence derives from a man between 65 and 80 years old in a cohort sampled during active COVID-19. Recombination joined TRBV6-1 with TRBJ1-5; a confident D gene designation cannot be given. Sequencing was done on a sample of peripheral blood. The base sequence is TGTGCCAGCAGTGAAGCGGTGGGCTATCAGCCCCAGCATTTT. Translation gives CASSEAVGYQPQHF.